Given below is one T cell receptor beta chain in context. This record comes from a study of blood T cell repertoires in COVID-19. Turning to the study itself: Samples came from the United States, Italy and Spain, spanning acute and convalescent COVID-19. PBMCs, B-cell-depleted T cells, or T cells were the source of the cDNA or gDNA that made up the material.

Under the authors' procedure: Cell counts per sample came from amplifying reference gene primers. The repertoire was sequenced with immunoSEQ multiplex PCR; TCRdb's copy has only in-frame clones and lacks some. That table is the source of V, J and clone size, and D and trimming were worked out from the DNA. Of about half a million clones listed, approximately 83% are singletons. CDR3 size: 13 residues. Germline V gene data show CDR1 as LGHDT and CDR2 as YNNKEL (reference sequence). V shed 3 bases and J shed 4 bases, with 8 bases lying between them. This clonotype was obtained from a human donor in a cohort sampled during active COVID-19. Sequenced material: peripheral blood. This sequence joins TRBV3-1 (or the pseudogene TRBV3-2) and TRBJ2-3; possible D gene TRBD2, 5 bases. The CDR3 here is CASSQRVADTQYF. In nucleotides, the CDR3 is TGTGCCAGCAGCCAGCGGGTAGCAGATACGCAGTATTTT.